This T cell receptor beta chain was recovered during a study of cytomegalovirus exposure and HLA in healthy donors. General observations from the study: Excluded were some V segments that proved indistinguishable, including TRBV6-2 and TRBV6-3. The investigators catalogued some 160 TCR beta chains as cytomegalovirus-associated.

Turning to this clone: Its antigen is not known.

The PCR had 60 Vbeta and 13 Jbeta primers. The authors' processing: Later work found tens of millions of unique TCR beta chains, with about 10 million shared. Assay: immunoSEQ multiplex PCR; the TCRdb copy retains only in-frame clones and omits some. That table supplies the V and J calls and clone size; D and trimming were determined from the DNA. In the table there are fewer than 250,000 clones, 83% of which are singletons. The ends were cut back, 5 bases at V and 8 bases at J, with 12 bases in the middle. This CDR3 is 12 amino acids long. CDR1 and CDR2 from the germline V gene are LNHNV and YYDKDF (reference sequence).

The chain employs TRBV15 and TRBJ1-2; D perhaps matches TRBD1 (5 bases). What was sequenced was PBMCs. This sequence was found in a man in his forties in good health and CMV-seropositive. The CDR3 region has the DNA TGTGCCACCAGCCAAGGCAGGGTCGGCTACACCTTC. This sequence encodes CATSQGRVGYTF.